This TCR beta chain was captured by sequencing in a study of blood T cell repertoires in COVID-19. In the study overall: The United States, Italy and Spain were the sources of the acute and convalescent COVID-19 samples.

Under the authors' procedure: Amplification from reference gene primers served as the basis for estimated nucleated cell counts. Method: immunoSEQ multiplex PCR; TCRdb's copy keeps in-frame clones and lacks some. V and J calls and clone size are copied from that table; D and trimming were computed from the DNA. The sample has fewer than 110,000 clones, roughly 90% seen once. The CDR3 has 15 amino acids. Germline V CDR1 and CDR2: PRHDT, FYEKMQ (reference sequence). J lost 0 bases, V lost 5 bases, and 2 bases had no gene match. This clonotype was obtained from a man aged 35 to 55 with active or convalescent COVID-19. This rearrangement joins TRBV13 to TRBJ2-7; 12 bases line up with TRBD2. The specimen was peripheral blood. CDR3 nucleotide sequence: TGTGCCAGCAGCCCGACTAGCGGGAGCTCCTACGAGCAGTACTTC. Translating it yields CASSPTSGSSYEQYF.